A single sample gave rise to the 27 T cell receptor beta chains below, sequenced in a study of blood T cell repertoires in COVID-19. TCRdb keeps only in-frame clones here, not all; method: immunoSEQ multiplex PCR. This sample has over 130,000 clones, with 75% to 90% found just once. Sequencing used PBMCs or T cells enriched from blood (not recorded which). The origin of the receptors is a man aged 50 to 60 in a cohort exposed to, infected with or recovered from COVID-19 (not recorded which).

This sequence joins TRBV19 and TRBJ1-5; possible D gene TRBD1, 6 bases. The CDR3 length is 15 residues. CDR1 and CDR2 (germline): LNHDA, SQIVND (reference sequence). V lost 5 bases to trimming and J lost 0 bases, with 11 bases between them. The CDR3 reads CASSPGVGSNQPQHF. CDR3 sequence (DNA): TGTGCCAGTAGTCCAGGGGTGGGTAGCAATCAGCCCCAGCATTTT.

The CDR3 bases are TGTGCCAGCAGTTTACCGGGATTCTACAATGAGCAGTTCTTC. Amino acids: CASSLPGFYNEQFF. The chain employs TRBV28 and TRBJ2-1; D may be TRBD2 (5 bases). CDR3 size: 14 residues. V lost 2 bases and J 3 bases, leaving 8 bases between the germline ends. Germline V gene sequence: CDR1 MDHEN, CDR2 SYDVKM.

The chain is built from TRBV7-9 and TRBJ2-3; D gene unclear. Germline loops: CDR1 SEHNR, CDR2 FQNEAQ (reference sequence). V shed 5 bases and J shed 4 bases, with 13 bases lying between them. CDR3 length: 14 residues. CDR3 loop: CASSRDLDPDTQYF. CDR3 DNA: TGTGCCAGCAGCCGAGACCTAGATCCAGATACGCAGTATTTT.

V and J are TRBV25-1 and TRBJ1-1; D is undetermined. Per the germline V gene, CDR1 is MGHDK and CDR2 is SYGVNS. The CDR3 contains 13 residues. V gave up 3 bases and J gave up 1 base, with 6 bases separating them. CDR3 protein: CASSDWANTEAFF. CDR3 bases: TGTGCCAGCAGTGATTGGGCGAACACTGAAGCTTTCTTT.

The chain is built from TRBV4-2 and TRBJ2-5; TRBD1 matches 7 bases. Germline V gene data show CDR1 as LGHNA and CDR2 as YNFKEQ. V lost 5 bases to trimming and J lost 0 bases; unmatched junction nucleotides: 9. This CDR3 spans 16 amino acids. The CDR3 here is CASSKGAGTDQETQYF. CDR3 bases: TGTGCCAGCAGCAAAGGCGCCGGGACAGACCAAGAGACCCAGTACTTC.

The chain's CDR3 is CASSYPTGGWGTEAFF. CDR3 DNA sequence: TGTGCCAGCAGTTACCCGACAGGGGGCTGGGGCACTGAAGCTTTCTTT. The chain has TRBV27 and TRBJ1-1; 10 bases agree with TRBD1. Germline V CDR1 and CDR2: MNHEY, SMNVEV (reference sequence). The CDR3 extends over 16 amino acids. With 4 bases clipped from V and 4 bases from J, the junction kept 9 bases outside the gene matches.

The CDR3 region is CASSEAVTGELFF. The CDR3 DNA sequence: TGTGCCAGCAGTGAGGCGGTCACCGGGGAGCTGTTTTTT. The chain recombines TRBV6-4 with TRBJ2-2, with D unresolved. CDR1 and CDR2 from the germline V gene are MRHNA and SNTAGT. The CDR3 is 13 residues long. Trimming removed 3 bases from V and 4 bases from J, with 6 bases in between.

This CDR3 is CASSAGGRFTEAFF. The CDR3 DNA reads TGTGCCAGCAGCGCGGGGGGCCGGTTCACTGAAGCTTTCTTT. This chain uses TRBV11-3 with TRBJ1-1; weak D call: TRBD1 (6 bases). Per the germline V gene, CDR1 is SGHNT and CDR2 is YENEEA. Trimming took off 5 bases at V and 4 bases at J, with 14 bases between the two ends. This CDR3 has 14 residues.

This rearrangement joins TRBV6-5 to TRBJ2-5; 8 bases match TRBD2. Germline trimming cut 5 bases from V and 4 bases from J; bases unmatched to any gene: 9. CDR1 is MNHEY, CDR2 SVGAGI, per germline. This CDR3 contains 15 residues. CDR3 amino acids: CASSTSRGGLETQYF. CDR3 DNA sequence: TGTGCCAGCAGTACCTCCCGGGGGGGCTTAGAGACCCAGTACTTC.

This clone was seen just once. The rearrangement uses TRBV7-2 and TRBJ1-5; weak D call: TRBD1 (5 bases). Germline values: CDR1 SGHTA, CDR2 FQGNSA. Trimming took 5 bases from V and 3 from J, leaving 11 bases between them. This CDR3 is 14 amino acids long. In DNA, the CDR3 is TGTGCCAGCAGCACAACAGGTCTCAATCAGCCCCAGCATTTT. Translated: CASSTTGLNQPQHF.

The chain's CDR3 is CASSSGGSLYNEQFF. The CDR3 nucleotides are TGTGCCAGCAGCTCCGGCGGGAGTCTTTACAATGAGCAGTTCTTC. This chain uses TRBV6-2 or TRBV6-3 with TRBJ2-1; 7 nucleotides agree with TRBD2. CDR3 length equals 15 residues. Losses at the gene ends were 6 bases for V and 4 bases for J; bases not matched to a gene: 9. Germline CDR1 is MNHEY and CDR2 is SVGEGT.

This chain joins TRBV28 and TRBJ2-2; D gene unclear. The V and J ends lost 2 bases and 1 base respectively, with 11 bases between them. This CDR3 region has 16 residues. Germline loops: CDR1 MDHEN, CDR2 SYDVKM. The CDR3 DNA reads as TGTGCCAGCAGTTTAGCCGGTATGATGAACACCGGGGAGCTGTTTTTT. Protein product: CASSLAGMMNTGELFF. Full variable domain (rest looked up from reference TRBV28 and TRBJ2-2): DVKVTQSSRYLVKRTGEKVFLECVQDMDHENMFWYRQDPGLGLRLIYFSYDVKMKEKGDIPEGYSVSREKKERFSLILESASTNQTSMYLCASSLAGMMNTGELFFGEGSRLTVL.

This clone has only one observation. The chain combines TRBV5-5 with TRBJ2-7, with TRBD2 matching over 7 bases. V was clipped by 0 bases and J by 10 bases; unmatched bases: 4. CDR3 length: 12 amino acids. Germline V gene sequence: CDR1 SGHKS, CDR2 YYEKEE (reference sequence). Here the CDR3 reads CASSLVGGKQYF. The CDR3 DNA sequence: TGTGCCAGCAGCTTGGTGGGAGGGAAACAGTACTTC.

The rearrangement links TRBV18 to TRBJ2-5, with 8 nucleotides matching TRBD1. This CDR3 has 12 amino acids. With V trimmed by 6 bases and J by 5 bases, 2 bases remained unmatched. CDR1 is KGHSH, CDR2 LQKENI, per germline. CDR3 sequence reads: CASSQGAETQYF. The CDR3 coding sequence is TGTGCCAGCTCTCAGGGGGCCGAGACCCAGTACTTC.

V usage is TRBV21-1 and J usage is TRBJ1-1; the DNA was not compared with TRBD1, the D call given in the table. TRBV21-1 is annotated as a pseudogene. CDR3 length equals 13 residues. The chain's CDR3 is CASSGNRETEAFF. Here the CDR3 DNA reads TGTGCCAGCAGCGGGAACAGGGAAACTGAAGCTTTCTTT.

This chain uses TRBV28 with TRBJ1-5; D is perhaps TRBD1 (5 bases). CDR3 length: 18 residues. V lost 1 base and J 4 bases, leaving 20 bases between the germline ends. CDR1 is MDHEN and CDR2 is SYDVKM in the germline V gene. The CDR3 nucleotides read TGTGCCAGCAGTTTATTGGCTGTGGCGGGGGAAGGGAATCAGCCCCAGCATTTT. It codes for CASSLLAVAGEGNQPQHF. The complete variable domain, with remaining parts taken from reference TRBV28 and TRBJ1-5, reads DVKVTQSSRYLVKRTGEKVFLECVQDMDHENMFWYRQDPGLGLRLIYFSYDVKMKEKGDIPEGYSVSREKKERFSLILESASTNQTSMYLCASSLLAVAGEGNQPQHFGDGTRLSIL.

The rearrangement joins TRBV19 to TRBJ1-5; no clear D. Germline CDR1 and CDR2: LNHDA and SQIVND (reference sequence). The V and J ends lost 7 bases and 3 bases respectively, with 16 bases between them. The CDR3 is made up of 15 amino acids. CDR3 loop: CASNRGREFNQPQHF. For the CDR3, the DNA is TGTGCCAGTAATAGAGGGCGGGAATTCAATCAGCCCCAGCATTTT.

This rearrangement joins TRBV28 to TRBJ2-4; D possibly corresponds to TRBD2 (5 bases). Germline CDR1 reads MDHEN; CDR2 reads SYDVKM. The CDR3 runs to 13 residues. The V end lost 5 bases, the J end lost 6 bases, and 11 bases lay between the germline ends. As DNA, the CDR3 is TGTGCCAGCAGTCCAACCGGGGTAAACATTCAGTACTTC. It codes for CASSPTGVNIQYF.

About this clone: The same CDR3 arises from other DNA sequences in this sample as well. The J gene is TRBJ1-1, the V gene TRBV12-5; D unresolved. V was trimmed by 2 bases and J by 8 bases, leaving 6 bases between them. CDR3 size: 11 residues. CDR1 LGHNT and CDR2 FRNRAP come from the germline V gene. The chain's CDR3 is CASGLSREAFF. In DNA, the CDR3 is TGTGCTAGTGGTTTGTCCAGGGAAGCTTTCTTT.

The table lists this clone with a count of one. The CDR3 DNA is TGTGCCAGCAGTTTAGGACAGTTCAATGAGCAGTTCTTC. Translating it yields CASSLGQFNEQFF. The chain couples TRBV12-3 or TRBV12-4 to TRBJ2-1, with D perhaps TRBD1 (5 bases). V was cut by 1 base and J by 6 bases, with 7 bases left in between. CDR3 length equals 13 residues.

The chain employs TRBV4-1 and TRBJ2-4; 10 bases are a match to TRBD2. Germline assignment: CDR1 MGHRA and CDR2 YSYEKL. V lost 2 bases, J lost 9 bases, and 4 bases stayed unmatched. The CDR3 has 14 amino acids. The CDR3 loop is CASSQTSGIGIQYF. The CDR3 nucleotides are TGCGCCAGCAGCCAAACTAGCGGGATCGGCATTCAGTACTTC.

The V and J genes are TRBV18 and TRBJ2-3; D is possibly TRBD2 (6 bases). V lost 1 base and J lost 9, with 8 bases in between. CDR3 length equals 12 residues. CDR1 is KGHSH and CDR2 is LQKENI in the germline V gene. DNA of the CDR3: TGTGCCAGCTCACCACAGGGAGGCACGCAGTATTTT. Its translation is CASSPQGGTQYF.

The V call is TRBV7-2, the J call TRBJ1-2; perhaps TRBD1 as D (6 bases). V was shortened by 4 bases and J by 8 bases, with 20 bases between the two germline ends. The CDR3 sequence is 15 residues long. Germline V gene sequence: CDR1 SGHTA, CDR2 FQGNSA. The CDR3 spells CASSSTGYGVDGYTF. The DNA for the CDR3 is TGTGCCAGCAGCTCCACAGGGTACGGTGTCGACGGCTACACCTTC.

The chain combines TRBV4-2 with TRBJ1-5, with D possibly TRBD1 on 6 matching bases. Trimming pared 0 bases from V and 2 bases from J, leaving 11 bases between. Germline V gene data show CDR1 as LGHNA and CDR2 as YNFKEQ. The length of the CDR3 is 16 residues. The DNA for the CDR3 is TGTGCCAGCAGCCAAGACAGGGGAGGGGGCAATCAGCCCCAGCATTTT. Residues: CASSQDRGGGNQPQHF.

V is TRBV6-2 or TRBV6-3 and J is TRBJ1-2, with D possibly matching TRBD1 (6 bases). CDR1 is MNHEY and CDR2 is SVGEGT in the germline V gene. This CDR3 contains 11 residues. V dropped 6 bases and J dropped 4 bases, with 6 bases sitting between them. The CDR3 DNA is TGTGCCAGCAGCAGGGGCTATGGCTACACCTTC. Protein: CASSRGYGYTF.

This chain joins TRBV19 and TRBJ1-2; D may be TRBD1 (5 bases). The CDR3 totals 16 residues. Germline V lookup: CDR1 LNHDA, CDR2 SQIVND (reference sequence). Trimming pared 4 bases from V and 5 bases from J, leaving 20 bases between. CDR3 sequence: CASSTNRADNLYGYTF. The CDR3 nucleotides read TGTGCCAGTAGTACCAACCGGGCGGACAATTTGTATGGCTACACCTTC.

This clone has more than one count but fewer than ten. V usage is TRBV28 and J usage is TRBJ2-7; 7 bases line up with TRBD2. Per germline, CDR1 MDHEN and CDR2 SYDVKM. This CDR3 comprises 17 residues. Trimming at V came to 6 bases and at J to 0 bases, leaving 14 bases not matched to a gene. CDR3: CASRGAGGFASSYEQYF. As DNA, the CDR3 is TGTGCCAGCAGGGGTGCCGGGGGGTTTGCGAGCTCCTACGAGCAGTACTTC.